The text below deals with one T cell receptor beta chain. The antigen it recognizes is unknown. Nothing much larger sits one base from this clone, and base qualities are not available. The time point label for this specimen denotes: persistent/refractory GD, antithyroid drugs over 5 years with positive TRAb. RNA was extracted from PBMCs in TRIzol for both TCR sequencing and RNA sequencing. The diagnosis of Graves' disease followed American Thyroid Association guidelines. Patients were recruited from an endocrinology department in Xi'an, China. Each patient gave around 9.2 milliliters of peripheral blood, collected in an EDTA anticoagulant tube. PBMCs were isolated by Ficoll Paque Plus density gradient separation without further T cell sorting. RNA quality was checked with an Agilent 2100 Bioanalyzer and agarose gel, and concentration with a NanoDrop 2000. The entry originates in a study of regulatory T cells in long-lasting Graves disease (dated by TCRdb to 2020 to 2023). Looking at the study overall: To count as having persistent Graves' disease, a patient had to have received antithyroid drug treatment for over 5 years with TSH receptor autoantibodies remaining persistently positive. A total of 33 samples underwent TCR sequencing: some 13 from persistent and roughly 20 from newly diagnosed Graves' disease patients. On average, persistent Graves' disease patients in the clinical cohort had been on antithyroid drugs for around 9.5 years. Patients with persistent Graves' disease were compared with patients with newly diagnosed Graves' disease using TCR sequencing and RNA sequencing of peripheral blood. The study was conducted in China and was registered as a clinical trial. Findings and caveats that apply to the study as a whole: The study examined only peripheral blood because the primary lesion, thyroid tissue, could not be accessed. Only the TCR beta chain was sequenced and analyzed. Compared with newly diagnosed patients, patients with persistent Graves' disease had lower TCR Shannon entropy and fewer highly expanded clones, which suggests clonal expansion. TRBV28, TRBJ1-2 and TRBJ2-5 were preferentially used in persistent disease, while TRBV20-1 and TRBJ2-1 were favored in newly diagnosed disease. The authors acknowledged the small sample size as a limitation that may reduce accuracy. More public clonotypes were shared among persistent patients (about 2,800) than among newly diagnosed patients (over 900).

The protocol used for the library was multiplex PCR. For sequencing, an Illumina HiSeq 4000 was employed. CDR3 regions were amplified by Arm-PCR with iRepertoire HTBI primers to construct TCR beta libraries. Gel purification was performed on PCR products prior to sequencing. From the authors' description of their analysis: Gene usage analysis of CDR3 amino acid clonotypes used the 62 TRBV and around 14 TRBJ segments found across samples. COPE and FqMerger were used to merge the filtered high-quality paired reads into contigs. BLAST was used to align contigs to IMGT TRBV, TRBD and TRBJ reference genes, and CDR3 was defined according to IMGT. Any clonotype with a frequency above 0.1% was counted as a highly expanded clone. Shannon entropy was used to measure repertoire diversity, and the Gini coefficient was used to measure V-J evenness. A clonotype found in more than one individual was treated as public. Using fastp at Q25 and MiXCR, TCRdb reprocessed the public reads and kept productive beta chains. Each entry merges the rows of one CDR3 protein and shows their most common DNA and genes. None of the V and J calls come from the authors' own analysis; TCRdb made them. The sample data list under 450,000 distinct CDR3 sequences, and roughly 25% of these were observed just once. Together, the top ten hold around a quarter of the sample.

Trimming costs V 6 bases and J 0 bases, and their ends lie 26 bases apart. From the germline V gene (reference sequence), CDR1 is MNHEY and CDR2 is SMNVEV. The CDR3 measures 20 amino acids from cysteine to phenylalanine. Only the CDR3 DNA stays, 60 bases, in frame from base 1. Recombination linked TRBV27 to TRBJ2-2, with TRBD1 perhaps the D gene, on 6 matching bases. The receptor comes from a woman aged 40 to 50 with Graves disease. Donor details come from another sample of the same person, matched by shared clones. The input for sequencing was peripheral blood mononuclear cells (PBMCs), taken when the disease was refractory, from a patient treated with antithyroid drugs. The DNA is as follows: TGTGCCAGCAGCTCTACCTTCTGGCAGGGGTCGCTATCGAACACCGGGGAGCTGTTTTTT. Its translation is CASSSTFWQGSLSNTGELFF.